This T cell receptor (beta chain) derives from a study of OX40 agonist ivuxolimab in advanced cancers. The CDR3 is 15 amino acids. Germline V gene data show CDR1 as MDHEN and CDR2 as SYDVKM. The ends lost 4 bases at V and 4 bases at J; junction bases unmatched: 6. Profiled with immunoSEQ multiplex PCR; TCRdb holds only in-frame clones, not every one. The sample includes around 20,000 clones, 82% of them seen just once. The chain employs TRBV28 and TRBJ2-5; TRBD1 aligns across 10 bases. This sample comprised CD4+ or CD8+ T cells sorted from blood, obtained in a trial of the OX40 agonist ivuxolimab. The source is an adult with an advanced solid tumor such as melanoma, head and neck, liver or kidney cancer. The CDR3 DNA sequence: TGTGCCAGCAGTTACGGGACAGGGGTTCCAGAGACCCAGTACTTC. It yields the protein CASSYGTGVPETQYF.